This T cell receptor (beta chain) emerged from a study of shared T cell receptors in the human thymus. Generated by immunoSEQ multiplex PCR, the TCRdb table keeps only in-frame clones and is missing some. Of 700,000 to 750,000 clones listed, 70% to 90% are singletons. CDR1 is MNHEY and CDR2 is SMNVEV in the germline V gene (reference sequence). The germline V and J ends were trimmed by 5 bases and 3 bases, with 13 bases remaining between them. This CDR3 comprises 14 residues. These records were also assigned to another study, of human thymus T cells. That source adds: Donation was from healthy Finnish infants who were having corrective surgery that addressed congenital heart defects. Resections removed during corrective heart surgery provided the thymus tissue used. Gene usage for V and J segments appeared biased in thymic and blood repertoires. In unrelated individuals, thymic repertoires overlapped highly, according to related research.

The clonotype comes from a girl in the first two years of life with a congenital heart defect. The rearrangement uses TRBV27 and TRBJ1-1; D gene uncertain. Sequenced material: thymocytes. CDR3 sequence (DNA): TGTGCCAGCAGTCCGGGAACATTTGACACTGAAGCTTTCTTT. It codes for CASSPGTFDTEAFF.